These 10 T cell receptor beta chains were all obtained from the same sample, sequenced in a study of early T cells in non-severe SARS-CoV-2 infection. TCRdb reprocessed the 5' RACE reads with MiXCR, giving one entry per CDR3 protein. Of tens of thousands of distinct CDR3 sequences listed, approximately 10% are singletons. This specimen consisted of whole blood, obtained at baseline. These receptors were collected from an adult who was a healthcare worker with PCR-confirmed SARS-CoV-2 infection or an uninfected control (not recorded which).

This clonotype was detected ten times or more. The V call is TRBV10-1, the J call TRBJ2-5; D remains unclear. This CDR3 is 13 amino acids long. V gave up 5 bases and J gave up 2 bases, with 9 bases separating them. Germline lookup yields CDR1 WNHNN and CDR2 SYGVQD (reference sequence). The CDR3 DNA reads TGCGCCAGCAGTTCGGTTCCGCAAGAGACCCAGTACTTC. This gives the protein CASSSVPQETQYF.

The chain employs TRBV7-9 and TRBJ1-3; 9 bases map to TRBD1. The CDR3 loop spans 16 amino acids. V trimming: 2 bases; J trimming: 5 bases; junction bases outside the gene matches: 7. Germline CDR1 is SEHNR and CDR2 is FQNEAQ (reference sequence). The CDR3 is CASSLTGGQGRNTIYF. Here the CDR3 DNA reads TGTGCCAGCAGCTTAACCGGGGGACAGGGCCGAAACACCATATATTTT.

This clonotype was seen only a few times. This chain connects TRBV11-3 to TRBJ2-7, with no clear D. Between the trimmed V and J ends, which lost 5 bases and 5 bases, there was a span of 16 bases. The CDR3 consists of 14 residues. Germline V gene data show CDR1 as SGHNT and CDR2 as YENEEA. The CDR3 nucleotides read TGTGCCAGCAGCCCAGCATGGTCTTCCAACGAGCAGTACTTC. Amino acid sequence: CASSPAWSSNEQYF. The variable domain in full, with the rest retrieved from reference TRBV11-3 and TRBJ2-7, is EAGVVQSPRYKIIEKKQPVAFWCNPISGHNTLYWYLQNLGQGPELLIRYENEEAVDDSQLPKDRFSAERLKGVDSTLKIQPAELGDSAVYLCASSPAWSSNEQYFGPGTRLTVT.

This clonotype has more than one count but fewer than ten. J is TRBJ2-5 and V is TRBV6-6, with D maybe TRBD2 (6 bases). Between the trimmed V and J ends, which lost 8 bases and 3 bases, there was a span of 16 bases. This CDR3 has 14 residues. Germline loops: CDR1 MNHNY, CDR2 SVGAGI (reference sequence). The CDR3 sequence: CASGLSAGKETQYF. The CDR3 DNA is TGTGCCAGCGGTTTAAGCGCGGGAAAAGAGACCCAGTACTTC.

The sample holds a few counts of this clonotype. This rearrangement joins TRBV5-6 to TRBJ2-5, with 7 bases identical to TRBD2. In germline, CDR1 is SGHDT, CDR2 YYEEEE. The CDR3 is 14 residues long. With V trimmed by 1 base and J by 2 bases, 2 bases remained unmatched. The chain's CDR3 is CASSLSGIQETQYF. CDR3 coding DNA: TGTGCCAGCAGCTTGAGCGGGATTCAAGAGACCCAGTACTTC.

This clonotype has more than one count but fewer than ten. In nucleotides, the CDR3 is TGTGCCAGTAGTATAGACAGGGTGGTATATCAGCCCCAGCATTTT. It specifies CASSIDRVVYQPQHF. V is TRBV19 and J is TRBJ1-5, with a weak D call TRBD1 (5 bases). The CDR3 runs to 15 residues. Germline assignment: CDR1 LNHDA and CDR2 SQIVND (reference sequence). V shed 0 bases and J shed 5 bases, with 11 bases lying between them.

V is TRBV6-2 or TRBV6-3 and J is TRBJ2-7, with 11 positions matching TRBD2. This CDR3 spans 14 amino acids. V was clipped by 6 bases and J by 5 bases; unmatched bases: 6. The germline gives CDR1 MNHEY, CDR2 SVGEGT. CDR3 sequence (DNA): TGTGCCAGCAGCCTACTAGCGGGAGTGGACGAGCAGTACTTC. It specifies CASSLLAGVDEQYF.

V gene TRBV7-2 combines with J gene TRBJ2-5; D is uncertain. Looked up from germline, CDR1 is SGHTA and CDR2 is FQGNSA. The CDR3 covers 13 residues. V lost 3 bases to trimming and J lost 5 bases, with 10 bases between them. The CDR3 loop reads CASSFGPWETQYF. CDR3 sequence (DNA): TGTGCCAGCAGCTTCGGACCATGGGAGACCCAGTACTTC. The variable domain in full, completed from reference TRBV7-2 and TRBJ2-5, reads GAGVSQSPSNKVTEKGKDVELRCDPISGHTALYWYRQSLGQGLEFLIYFQGNSAPDKSGLPSDRFSAERTGGSVSTLTIQRTQQEDSAVYLCASSFGPWETQYFGPGTRLLVL.

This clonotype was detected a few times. This CDR3 reads CAALREDTQYF. The CDR3 coding sequence is TGTGCCGCCCTTCGGGAAGATACGCAGTATTTT. The chain links TRBV7-9 to TRBJ2-3, with D perhaps matching TRBD2 (5 bases). CDR1 is SEHNR and CDR2 is FQNEAQ in the germline V gene (reference sequence). The CDR3 loop spans 11 amino acids. V dropped 11 bases and J dropped 5 bases, with 11 bases sitting between them.

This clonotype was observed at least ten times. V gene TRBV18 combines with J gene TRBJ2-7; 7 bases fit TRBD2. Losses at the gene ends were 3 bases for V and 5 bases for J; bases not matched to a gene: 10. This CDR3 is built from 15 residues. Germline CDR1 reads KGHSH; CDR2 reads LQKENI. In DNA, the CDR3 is TGTGCCAGCTCACCCGGCGGCGGGAGTCGGGACGAGCAGTACTTC. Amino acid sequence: CASSPGGGSRDEQYF.